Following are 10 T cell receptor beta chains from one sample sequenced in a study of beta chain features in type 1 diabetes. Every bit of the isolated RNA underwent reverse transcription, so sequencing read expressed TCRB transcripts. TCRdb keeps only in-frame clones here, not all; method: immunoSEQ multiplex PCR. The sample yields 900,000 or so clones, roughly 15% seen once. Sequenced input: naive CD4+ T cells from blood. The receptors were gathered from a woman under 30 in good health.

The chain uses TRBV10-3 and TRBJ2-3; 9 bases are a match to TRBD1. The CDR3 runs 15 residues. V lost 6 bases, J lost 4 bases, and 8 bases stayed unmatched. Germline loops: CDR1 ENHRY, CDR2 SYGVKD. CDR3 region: CAISPGQGTPDTQYF. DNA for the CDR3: TGTGCCATCAGCCCGGGACAGGGTACACCAGATACGCAGTATTTT.

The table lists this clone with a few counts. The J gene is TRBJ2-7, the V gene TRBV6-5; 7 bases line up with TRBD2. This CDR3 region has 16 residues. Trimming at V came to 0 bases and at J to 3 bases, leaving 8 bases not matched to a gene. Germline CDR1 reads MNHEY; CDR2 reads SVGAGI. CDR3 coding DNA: TGTGCCAGCAGTTACTCGAGACCCCAGCGGGGCTACGAGCAGTACTTC. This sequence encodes CASSYSRPQRGYEQYF.

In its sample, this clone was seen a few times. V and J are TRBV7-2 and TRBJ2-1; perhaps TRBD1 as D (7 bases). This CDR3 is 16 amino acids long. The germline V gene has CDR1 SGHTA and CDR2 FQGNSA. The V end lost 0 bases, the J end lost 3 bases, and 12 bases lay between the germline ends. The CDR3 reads CASSLAGGTVYNEQFF. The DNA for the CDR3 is TGTGCCAGCAGCTTAGCCGGCGGGACAGTCTACAATGAGCAGTTCTTC.

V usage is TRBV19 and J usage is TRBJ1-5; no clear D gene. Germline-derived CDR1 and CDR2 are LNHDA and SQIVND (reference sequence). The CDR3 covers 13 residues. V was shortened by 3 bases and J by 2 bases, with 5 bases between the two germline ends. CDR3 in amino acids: CASSIRRNQPQHF. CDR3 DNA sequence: TGTGCCAGTAGTATCAGGCGCAATCAGCCCCAGCATTTT.

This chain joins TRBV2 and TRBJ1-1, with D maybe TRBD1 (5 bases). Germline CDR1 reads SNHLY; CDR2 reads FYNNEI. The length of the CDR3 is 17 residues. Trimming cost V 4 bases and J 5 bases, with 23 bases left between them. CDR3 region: CASSARKGVDKFTEAFF. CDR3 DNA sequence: TGTGCCAGCAGTGCTAGGAAAGGGGTCGATAAATTTACTGAAGCTTTCTTT.

The CDR3 sequence is CASSIYRQKNEKLFF. DNA of the CDR3: TGTGCCAGTAGTATATATCGACAGAAGAATGAAAAACTGTTTTTT. The chain has TRBV19 and TRBJ1-4, with a tentative D call TRBD1 (5 bases). Germline lookup yields CDR1 LNHDA and CDR2 SQIVND (reference sequence). The V and J ends lost 2 bases and 5 bases respectively, with 12 bases between them. This CDR3 has 15 amino acids.

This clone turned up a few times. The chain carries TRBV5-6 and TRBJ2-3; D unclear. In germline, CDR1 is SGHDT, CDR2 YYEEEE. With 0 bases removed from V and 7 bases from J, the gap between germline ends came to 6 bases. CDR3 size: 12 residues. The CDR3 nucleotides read TGTGCCAGCAGCTTGGGTGGATATACGCAGTATTTT. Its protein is CASSLGGYTQYF.

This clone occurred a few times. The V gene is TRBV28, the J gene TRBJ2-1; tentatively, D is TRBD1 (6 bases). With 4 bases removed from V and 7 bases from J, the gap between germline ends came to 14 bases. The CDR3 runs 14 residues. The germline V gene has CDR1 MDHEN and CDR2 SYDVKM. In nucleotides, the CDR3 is TGTGCCAGCAGTTCGGGACAATGGGGGAATGAGCAGTTCTTC. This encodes CASSSGQWGNEQFF. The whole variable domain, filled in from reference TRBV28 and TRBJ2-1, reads DVKVTQSSRYLVKRTGEKVFLECVQDMDHENMFWYRQDPGLGLRLIYFSYDVKMKEKGDIPEGYSVSREKKERFSLILESASTNQTSMYLCASSSGQWGNEQFFGPGTRLTVL.

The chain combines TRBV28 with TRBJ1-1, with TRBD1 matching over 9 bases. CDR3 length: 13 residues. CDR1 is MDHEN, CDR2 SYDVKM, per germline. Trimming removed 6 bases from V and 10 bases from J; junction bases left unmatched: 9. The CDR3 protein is CASRGTGSPSAFF. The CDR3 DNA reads TGTGCCAGCAGGGGGACAGGGAGCCCCTCAGCTTTCTTT. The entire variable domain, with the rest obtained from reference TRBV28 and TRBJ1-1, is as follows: DVKVTQSSRYLVKRTGEKVFLECVQDMDHENMFWYRQDPGLGLRLIYFSYDVKMKEKGDIPEGYSVSREKKERFSLILESASTNQTSMYLCASRGTGSPSAFFGQGTRLTVV.

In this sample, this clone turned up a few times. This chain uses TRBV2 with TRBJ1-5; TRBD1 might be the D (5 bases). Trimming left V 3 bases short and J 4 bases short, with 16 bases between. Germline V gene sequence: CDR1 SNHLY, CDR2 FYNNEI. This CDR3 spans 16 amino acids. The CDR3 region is CASSEWDPLSNQPQHF. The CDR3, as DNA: TGTGCCAGCAGTGAGTGGGACCCTCTTTCGAATCAGCCCCAGCATTTT.